This TCR beta chain originates from a study of cytomegalovirus exposure and HLA in healthy donors (dated by TCRdb to about 2017). General notes on the study: According to an earlier analysis of 550 to 700 of the donors, about 179 million T cells yielded over 90 million unique TCR beta sequences and roughly 280 Gb of sequence data. An early release covering roughly 580 HLA-typed donors comprised roughly 300 gigabases of sequencing data and around 85 million unique TCR sequences. The genetic ancestry cluster associated with self-reported Caucasian donors included roughly four fifths of the 300 to 450 genotyped donors. The aim of the study was to test whether cataloging public T cell receptors could identify signatures of past pathogen exposure. The study used immunosequencing to profile the T cell repertoires of 666 subjects and linked those repertoires to cytomegalovirus serostatus. A separate validation cohort of more than 100 different subjects was used in addition to the roughly 700-subject first cohort. To predict cytomegalovirus infection status, the study combined high-throughput TCR immunosequencing, statistical association of individual TCRs with disease status, and machine learning. To study patterns of TCR occurrence, a later analysis re-analyzed previously published TCR beta repertoires from hundreds of donors and added high-resolution HLA genotyping. Rather than using new phenotypic data, the later analysis identified candidate immune exposures from TCR beta sequences and from how often those sequences occurred across donors. An earlier analysis of more than 450 of the donors used high-throughput TCR beta sequencing to judge whether each TCR beta V gene segment behaved as functional or pseudogenic. Donor age, sex, ethnicity and CMV serostatus were collected together with the repertoire data. In a later genetic analysis, genome-wide SNP genotypes for about three fifths of the roughly 670 donors were used, and that subset was treated as a discovery cohort. Every discovery cohort repertoire had been produced on one sequencing platform. HLA typing included class I and class II loci at four-digit resolution. The number of donors typed differed by locus, with 629-630 for A, B, C, DRB1 and DQB1, approximately 500 for DQA1, over 600 for DPA1, and around 450 for DPB1. Because of strong linkage in the cohort, roughly five DR-DQ haplotypes were treated as single units for association and clustering. Among roughly 370 genotyped donors of the cohort, an average of roughly 240,000 unique TCR beta nucleotide sequences were sequenced per donor, roughly 20% of them non-productive.

Results the study describes overall, beyond this receptor: In a later analysis, several top co-occurrence clusters were reported to appear linked to parvovirus B19, influenza, CMV and Epstein-Barr virus. A later analysis found that HLA-associated TCR beta chains were more clonally expanded and had lower generation probabilities than equally common non-associated chains. Because HLA typing was unavailable for some donors at each locus, only the typed subset was used in association tests. In a later genetic analysis, fewer N-insertions in productive TCRs were reported among donors in an Asian-associated ancestry cluster than the approximately 670-donor mean. Broadly in line with IMGT annotations, most TCR beta V segments showed up in productive rearrangements about 87% or about 30% of the time in an earlier analysis of some 590 of the donors. The authors suggested that the approach could potentially be generalized to other disease states and immunological phenotypes. A later genetic analysis associated a missense DCLRE1C variant with V-gene and J-gene trimming of TCR beta chains, and an independent cohort replicated the association. Only TCR beta chains were sequenced in this cohort, and the absence of alpha or paired-chain data limited detectable features. Across donors, most TCR sequences were observed very rarely, whereas some public TCRs were present in many individuals. In vitro tests confirmed that a few of the cytomegalovirus-associated TCR beta chains recognize cytomegalovirus antigens. Some 16 rarely observed V segments, including chromosome 9 orphons, were excluded from the earlier analysis of about 600 of the donors because counts were too low. Linkage disequilibrium might explain the correlated functional status among segregating V segments, but an unknown experimental factor could not be excluded. When HLA alleles, especially DR and DQ, strongly co-occurred, attributing TCR associations to individual alleles was difficult. A further reported finding was that TCR beta sequences accurately predicted the HLA-A and HLA-B alleles for most subjects in the first cohort. The classifier was reported to diagnose cytomegalovirus status with high specificity and sensitivity in both the original and validation cohorts. A later analysis found that most CMV-associated TCR beta chains appeared HLA-restricted, with HLA associations seemingly driven largely by CMV exposure. Sequencing depth was assumed to be roughly uniform across donors in the presence/absence analyses, though that assumption may not hold. Because the 87-base-pair reads could not distinguish some IMGT-functional V segments, including TRBV6-2 and TRBV6-3, those segments were excluded. A later analysis found that TCR association rates varied across HLA loci, with DRB1 alleles showing the most associated TCRs and HLA-C alleles the fewest. The study listed 150 to 200 TCR beta chains as associated with cytomegalovirus. The only immune exposure information available for the cohort was CMV serostatus. At a false discovery rate of 0.05, a later analysis linked 15,000 to 20,000 TCR beta sequences to specific HLA alleles. A cluster of highly shared sequence variants was judged likely to be a technical artifact of the sequencing pipeline.

The library was built by means of the immunoSEQ multiplex PCR assay. A mixture of 60 forward primers for TCR Vbeta segments and 13 reverse primers for TCR Jbeta segments was used in the multiplex PCR. A multiplex PCR assay on genomic DNA amplified the CDR3 region of rearranged TCR beta genes. On the Illumina HiSeq System, the amplified TCR beta libraries were sequenced as 87-base-pair reads. The original pipeline was this. A later analysis tallied 80 million to 95 million unique TCR beta chains across the 700 or so repertoires, and around 9.9 million of those chains were shared by two or more donors. To remove PCR and sequencing errors, raw reads were error-corrected and collapsed into unique sequences using a nearest-neighbor algorithm that merged closely related sequences. To assign V, D and J gene segments, CDR3 sequences were aligned to IMGT reference sequences. For a sequence to be retained, a match of at least six nucleotides was required to both a V gene segment and a J gene segment. A rearrangement counted as productive if the CDR3 had no stop codons and remained in frame with V and J, and every other rearrangement counted as non-productive. CDR3 was defined according to IMGT convention as the region running from the second conserved V-encoded cysteine to the conserved J-encoded phenylalanine. The earlier analysis of about 620 of the donors excluded sequences that lacked an unambiguous match to a single V gene segment. An earlier analysis of roughly 590 of the donors called V segments functional above 56.7% productive rearrangements and segregating when the between-donor standard deviation exceeded 5%. A statistical classification framework was built to diagnose cytomegalovirus status from the catalog of TCR beta chain sequences. In a later analysis, TCR nucleotide sequences were compared against IMGT/GENE-DB human TR gene sequences so that V and J genes could be assigned. A later analysis assigned CDR3 sequences and most-parsimonious VDJ recombination scenarios with the TCRdist pipeline. A later analysis defined each TCR beta chain by its CDR3 amino acid sequence plus V-gene family, and excluded reads lacking a unique V-gene family. As a way to deal with suspected cross-contamination and a sequencing artifact, a later analysis dropped roughly 600 nucleotide sequences that were highly shared and had low generation probability. For each public chain, a later analysis derived a clonal expansion index from normalized ranks of inferred template counts within each repertoire. In a later analysis, generation probabilities were computed using a VDJ recombination model fitted to out-of-frame rearrangements, and the results were checked against IGoR. In a later analysis, hypergeometric tests were used to score TCR-TCR, TCR-HLA and TCR-CMV co-occurrence, with a repertoire-size bias correction applied to TCR pairs. To estimate false discovery rates, a later analysis permuted the HLA or CMV assignments 20 times. In a later analysis, co-occurring TCRs were grouped with DBSCAN, and TCRdist sequence similarity was added when clustering was performed within HLA-allele-positive subsets. Repertoires with fewer than 30,000 or more than 120,000 public chains, plus five repertoires with anomalous nucleotide sharing, were excluded from co-occurrence clustering. Imported from immuneACCESS, the table was reduced by TCRdb to in-frame sequences with V and J called. These copies leave out some clones; in studies compared against another copy, an unresolved V gene accounts for under half, and the cause of the remainder is not known. The D gene and trimming were derived from the DNA, and the V and J assignments and clone size from that table. This sample holds 120,000 or so clones; approximately 80% were observed only once. Of the sample, approximately 0.24% is held by the ten largest clones.

In total, fewer than 750 healthy bone marrow donors made up the cohort. Cohort members were all nominally healthy when sampled, although unrecorded immune exposures were likely present. The donor tested CMV seronegative, placing the donor among the roughly 340 seronegative members of the cohort. Each donor provided a peripheral blood sample, and peripheral blood mononuclear cells were used for TCR beta sequencing. Genomic DNA was extracted from the blood cell samples with the Qiagen DNeasy Blood Extraction Kit. Concerning this clone: The specificity of this receptor is unknown. It has no much larger one-base neighbor in the sample; base qualities were not kept.

V is cut back by 10 bases and J by 7 bases, with 15 bases in the junction unmatched. The CDR3 sequence holds 14 residues, the cysteine and phenylalanine included. Only the CDR3 part of the read is kept: 42 bases, read in frame from the first base. The CDR1 and CDR2 encoded by the germline V gene are ENHRY and SYGVKD. The V and J genes are TRBV10-3 and TRBJ2-7; the junction holds 8 bases that match TRBD2. The clonotype originates from a man in his fifties in good health and CMV-seronegative. What was sequenced was PBMCs. The encoded CDR3 is CASSPGTRGWEQYF. The nucleotide sequence reads as follows: TGTGCCAGCAGCCCCGGGACTAGGGGTTGGGAGCAGTACTTC.